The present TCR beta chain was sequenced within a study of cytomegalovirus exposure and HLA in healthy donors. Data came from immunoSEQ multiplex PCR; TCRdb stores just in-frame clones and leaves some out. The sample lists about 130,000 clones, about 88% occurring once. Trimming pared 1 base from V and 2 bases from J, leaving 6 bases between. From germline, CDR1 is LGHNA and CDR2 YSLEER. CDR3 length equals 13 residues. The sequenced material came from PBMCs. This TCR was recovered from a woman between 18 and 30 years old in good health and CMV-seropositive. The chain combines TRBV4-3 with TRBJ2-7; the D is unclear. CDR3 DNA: TGCGCCAGCAGCCAAGCCGTAACCTACGAGCAGTACTTC. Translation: CASSQAVTYEQYF.